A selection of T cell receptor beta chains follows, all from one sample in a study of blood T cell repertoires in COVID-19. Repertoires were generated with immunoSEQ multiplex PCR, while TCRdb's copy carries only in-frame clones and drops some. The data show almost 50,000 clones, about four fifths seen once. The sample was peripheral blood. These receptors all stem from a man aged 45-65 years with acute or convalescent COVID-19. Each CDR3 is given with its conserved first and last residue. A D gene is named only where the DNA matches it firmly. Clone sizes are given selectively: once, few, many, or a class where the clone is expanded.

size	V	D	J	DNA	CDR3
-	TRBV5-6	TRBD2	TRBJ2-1	TGTGCCAGCAGCGGTCCACTAGCGGGGGACCTATACAATGAGCAGTTCTTC	CASSGPLAGDLYNEQFF
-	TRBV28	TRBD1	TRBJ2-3	TGTGCCAGCAGTTTATCGACAGGGAGCACAGATACGCAGTATTTT	CASSLSTGSTDTQYF
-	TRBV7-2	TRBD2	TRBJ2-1	TGTGCCAGCAGCTTACTAGCGGGGGCCAATGAGCAGTTCTTC	CASSLLAGANEQFF
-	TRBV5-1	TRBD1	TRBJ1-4	TGCGCCAGCAGCTTACGGCAGGGGGCCGTCTCTGGAAATGAAAAACTGTTTTTT	CASSLRQGAVSGNEKLFF
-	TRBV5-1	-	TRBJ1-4	TGCGCCAGCAGCTTAGGAGCAACTAATGAAAAACTGTTTTTT	CASSLGATNEKLFF
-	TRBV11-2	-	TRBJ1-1	TGTGCCAGCAGCTCCCGGGGTGGCCTCACTGAAGCTTTCTTT	CASSSRGGLTEAFF
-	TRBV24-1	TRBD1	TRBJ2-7	TGTGCCACCAGTGCAGGGGGAAAATCCTACGAGCAGTACTTC	CATSAGGKSYEQYF
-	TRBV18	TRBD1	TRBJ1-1	TGTGCCAGCAGACAGGGCGACCCGAACACTGAAGCTTTCTTT	CASRQGDPNTEAFF
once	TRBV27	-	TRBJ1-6	TGTGCCAGCAGGTTGACAAATTATTCACCCCTCCACTTT	CASRLTNYSPLHF
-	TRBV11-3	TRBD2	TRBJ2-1	TGTGCCAGCAGCTTTAGCGGGAGAAGCGGGGCAAGTTACAATGAGCAGTTCTTC	CASSFSGRSGASYNEQFF
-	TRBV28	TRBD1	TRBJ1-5	TGTGCCAGCGGAACAGGGGGCGGCAATCAGCCCCAGCATTTT	CASGTGGGNQPQHF
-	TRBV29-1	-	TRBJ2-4	TGCAGCGTTGAAGAATCCGTAGCCAAAAACATTCAGTACTTC	CSVEESVAKNIQYF
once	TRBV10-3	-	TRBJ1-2	TGTGCCACACGGACAGCCTCTAACTATGGCTACACCTTC	CATRTASNYGYTF
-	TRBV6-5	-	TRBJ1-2	TGTGCCAGCAGGTCCTCCAGGGTAGGCTATGGCTACACCTTC	CASRSSRVGYGYTF
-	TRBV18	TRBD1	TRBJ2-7	TGTGCCAGCTCCGCCGGGACAGGGGATACCTACGAGCAGTACTTC	CASSAGTGDTYEQYF
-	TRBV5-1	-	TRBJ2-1	TGCGCCAGCAGCTTGGCCCTAGGGGCCGGTCGCTCCTACAATGAGCAGTTCTTC	CASSLALGAGRSYNEQFF
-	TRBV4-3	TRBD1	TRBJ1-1	TGCGCCAGCAGCCAAGATCCCCGGGACAGGGAGCCGCACTTT	CASSQDPRDREPHF
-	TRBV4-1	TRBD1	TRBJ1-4	TGCGCCAGCAGCCGTTCCGGGACAGGGGGGGAAAAACTGTTTTTT	CASSRSGTGGEKLFF
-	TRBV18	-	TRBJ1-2	TGTGCCAGCTCACCAGAAACGGAGGGAGGCTACACCTTC	CASSPETEGGYTF
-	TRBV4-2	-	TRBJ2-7	TGTGCCAGCAGCCAAGATCGAGCGGAGTACTACGAGCAGTACTTC	CASSQDRAEYYEQYF
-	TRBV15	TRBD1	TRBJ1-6	TGTGCCACCAGCAGGAAGACAGGGGGTAATTCACCCCTCCACTTT	CATSRKTGGNSPLHF
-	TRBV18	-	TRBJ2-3	TGTGCCAGCTCTGCCTTCGGGGGAAGCGTTTCCACAGATACGCAGTATTTT	CASSAFGGSVSTDTQYF
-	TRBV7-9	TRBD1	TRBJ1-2	TGTGCCAGCAGCTTAGAACAGGGGCAATCTGGCTACACCTTC	CASSLEQGQSGYTF
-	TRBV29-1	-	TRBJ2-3	TGCAGCGCCTCGGTGCTTAGCACAGATACGCAGTATTTT	CSASVLSTDTQYF
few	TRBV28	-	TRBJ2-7	TGTGCCAGCAGTTTATTAGCTCCGTCGAGAACCAAAAGGGGACTCTACGAGCAGTACTTC	CASSLLAPSRTKRGLYEQYF
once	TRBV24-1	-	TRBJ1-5	TGTGCCACCAGTGATTGGAGGGTAAGCAATCAGCCCCAGCATTTT	CATSDWRVSNQPQHF
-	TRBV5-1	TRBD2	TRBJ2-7	TGCGCCAGCAGCTTCGGACTAGCGGAGACCTACGAGCAGTACTTC	CASSFGLAETYEQYF
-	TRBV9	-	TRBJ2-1	TGTGCCAGCACACGTGGCCCGGAGGGTTACAATGAGCAGTTCTTC	CASTRGPEGYNEQFF
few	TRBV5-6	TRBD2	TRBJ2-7	TGTGCCAGCAGCTTTAGGGAGGGCGAGCAGTACTTC	CASSFREGEQYF
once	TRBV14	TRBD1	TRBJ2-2	TGTGCCAGCAGCCACCGGGACAGGGGGTCTCGAGGGGAGCTGTTTTTT	CASSHRDRGSRGELFF
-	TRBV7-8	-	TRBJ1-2	TGTGCCAGCAGCTTAACTGGTACAGGGAATAACTATGGCTACACCTTC	CASSLTGTGNNYGYTF
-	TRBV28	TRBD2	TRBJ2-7	TGTGCCAGCAGTTTAGGGCCGGACGGGGGACTAGGGACCTACGAGCAGTACTTC	CASSLGPDGGLGTYEQYF
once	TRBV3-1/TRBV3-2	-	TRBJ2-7	TGTGCCAGCAGCCAAGTAACAGGCTACGAGCAGTACTTC	CASSQVTGYEQYF
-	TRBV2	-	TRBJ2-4	TGTGCCAGCAGTTCGAGGGCGGGCGGGGTCAAAAACATTCAGTACTTC	CASSSRAGGVKNIQYF
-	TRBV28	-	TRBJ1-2	TGTGCCAGCAGTTTATCTTACTCCTATGGCTACACCTTC	CASSLSYSYGYTF
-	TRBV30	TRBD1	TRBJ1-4	TGTGCCTGGAGGGGGACAGGTACTAATGAAAAACTGTTTTTT	CAWRGTGTNEKLFF